The 30 T cell receptor beta chains reported below all come from one sample, sequenced in a study of T cell responses to AZD1222 COVID-19 vaccine. Measured with immunoSEQ multiplex PCR; TCRdb has only the in-frame clones, and not every one. The data show approximately 150,000 clones, roughly 90% seen once. Sequencing was performed on peripheral blood, taken 28 days after the second AZD1222 dose. The receptor set was obtained from an adult who received the AZD1222 COVID-19 vaccine.

The chain couples TRBV6-4 to TRBJ2-7; D not resolved. The CDR3 contains 13 residues. Trimming removed 3 bases at V and 7 bases at J, with 13 bases between. Germline-derived CDR1 and CDR2 are MRHNA and SNTAGT. The CDR3 sequence is CASSEVPLGEQYF. CDR3 DNA: TGTGCCAGCAGTGAAGTCCCCCTAGGGGAGCAGTACTTC.

The chain carries TRBV21-1 and TRBJ1-5; TRBD1 reflects the table's D call only, with no check against the DNA. TRBV21-1 is recorded as a pseudogene. This CDR3 contains 18 residues. The DNA for the CDR3 is TGTGCCAGCAGCCCGTTTTTCCCTCGACGGCAGGGCAATCAGCCCCAGCATTTT. It codes for CASSPFFPRRQGNQPQHF.

The chain links TRBV28 to TRBJ1-6, with a possible D match to TRBD1 (5 bases). Germline V gene lookup returns CDR1 MDHEN and CDR2 SYDVKM. The CDR3 spans 16 residues. Trimming removed 5 bases at V and 3 bases at J, with 14 bases between. For the CDR3, the DNA is TGTGCCAGCAGTGAACACGACAGATTCTATAATTCACCCCTCCACTTT. The encoded protein is CASSEHDRFYNSPLHF.

This clone was observed a few times. V usage is TRBV10-3 and J usage is TRBJ1-5; perhaps TRBD1 as D (5 bases). Trimming shortened V by 3 bases and J by 0 bases, and 12 bases separated the two germline ends. CDR3 length: 16 residues. Germline V CDR1 and CDR2: ENHRY, SYGVKD. CDR3 sequence reads: CAISDPRTHSNQPQHF. The CDR3 DNA follows: TGTGCCATCAGTGACCCCAGGACACATAGCAATCAGCCCCAGCATTTT.

The table lists this clone with a count of one. This chain uses TRBV7-9 with TRBJ2-1; no reliable D call. Germline V gene data show CDR1 as SEHNR and CDR2 as FQNEAQ (reference sequence). Trimming removed 0 bases at V and 7 bases at J, with 10 bases between. This CDR3 spans 14 amino acids. CDR3 nucleotides: TGTGCCAGCAGCTTAGCGGATTTCGGGAATGAGCAGTTCTTC. It translates to CASSLADFGNEQFF.

V usage is TRBV4-1 and J usage is TRBJ1-1; no definite D call. There are 16 residues in the CDR3. Germline CDR1 is MGHRA and CDR2 is YSYEKL. Trimming pared 0 bases from V and 6 bases from J, leaving 17 bases between. CDR3 in DNA: TGCGCCAGCAGCCAAGATTGGCCCGTCGGAATCTCTGAAGCTTTCTTT. Protein sequence: CASSQDWPVGISEAFF.

This sequence joins TRBV7-9 and TRBJ1-2, with D possibly TRBD1 on 5 matching bases. From germline, CDR1 is SEHNR and CDR2 FQNEAQ (reference sequence). The CDR3 runs to 12 residues. V dropped 6 bases and J dropped 3 bases, with 8 bases sitting between them. CDR3 residues: CASSGRDYGYTF. Here the CDR3 DNA reads TGTGCCAGCAGTGGCAGGGACTATGGCTACACCTTC. The entire variable domain, with the rest obtained from reference TRBV7-9 and TRBJ1-2, is as follows: DTGVSQNPRHKITKRGQNVTFRCDPISEHNRLYWYRQTLGQGPEFLTYFQNEAQLEKSRLLSDRFSAERPKGSFSTLEIQRTEQGDSAMYLCASSGRDYGYTFGSGTRLTVV.

V usage is TRBV7-8 and J usage is TRBJ2-7; TRBD2 agrees at 7 bases. V was clipped by 8 bases and J by 7 bases; unmatched bases: 8. The V gene's germline CDR1 is SGHVS and CDR2 FQNEAQ. This CDR3 has 12 residues. CDR3 nucleotides: TGTGCCAGCCGGGCGGGAGTGAATGAGCAGTACTTC. Translation gives CASRAGVNEQYF.

The chain joins TRBV11-2 to TRBJ2-7; D unresolved. The CDR3 has 13 residues. V gave up 3 bases and J gave up 3 bases, with 9 bases separating them. Germline V CDR1 and CDR2: SGHAT, FQNNGV. The CDR3 DNA reads TGTGCCAGCAGCTTTCTGTTCAGCTACGAGCAGTACTTC. Translated, it gives CASSFLFSYEQYF.

The chain joins TRBV11-3 to TRBJ2-3, with 9 bases identical to TRBD2. The V segment lost 3 bases and the J segment 5 bases; nucleotides outside the gene matches: 6. There are 15 residues in the CDR3. Germline V gene sequence: CDR1 SGHNT, CDR2 YENEEA. Here the CDR3 DNA reads TGTGCCAGCAGCTTGGCGGGAGGGCCGGTAGATACGCAGTATTTT. Translation: CASSLAGGPVDTQYF.

The chain recombines TRBV24-1 with TRBJ2-7; D possibly uses TRBD1 or TRBD2 (5 bases each). V lost 3 bases to trimming and J lost 4 bases, with 9 bases between them. The CDR3 covers 13 residues. CDR1 and CDR2 (germline): KGHDR, SFDVKD. CDR3 nucleotide sequence: TGTGCCACCAGTGATGGGGGACGGTACGAGCAGTACTTC. This gives the protein CATSDGGRYEQYF.

V usage is TRBV7-3 and J usage is TRBJ2-1; 13 bases line up with TRBD2. The CDR3 is 13 residues long. After removal of 3 bases from V and 13 bases from J, the junction contained 3 bases not matched to a gene. Germline-derived CDR1 and CDR2 are SGHTA and FQGTGA. The chain's CDR3 is CASSFGTSGNQFF. The DNA for the CDR3 is TGTGCCAGCAGCTTCGGGACTAGCGGGAACCAGTTCTTC.

The V and J genes are TRBV14 and TRBJ2-7, with D tentatively TRBD2 (6 bases). V was shortened by 4 bases and J by 2 bases, with 12 bases between the two germline ends. This CDR3 has 14 residues. The germline V gene has CDR1 SGHDN and CDR2 FVKESK. CDR3 sequence reads: CASSPQLAAYEQYF. The CDR3 DNA sequence: TGTGCCAGCAGCCCCCAGTTAGCGGCCTACGAGCAGTACTTC.

The chain links TRBV5-1 to TRBJ2-7; D not resolved. CDR3 length: 13 amino acids. The germline CDR1 and CDR2 sequences are SGHRS and YFSETQ. Trimming took off 1 base at V and 2 bases at J, with 7 bases between the two ends. The CDR3, as DNA: TGCGCCAGCAGCTTGTCACAGACCTACGAGCAGTACTTC. This gives the protein CASSLSQTYEQYF.

The gene calls are TRBV7-2 and TRBJ1-3; 7 nucleotides align to TRBD1. The germline V gene has CDR1 SGHTA and CDR2 FQGNSA. The trim removed 5 bases at V and 3 bases at J, leaving 7 bases unmatched. The length of the CDR3 is 15 residues. The DNA of the CDR3 is TGTGCCAGCAGCCCGACAGGGATACGTGGAAACACCATATATTTT. Residues: CASSPTGIRGNTIYF.

The chain is built from TRBV30 and TRBJ2-6; perhaps TRBD1 as D (6 bases). Trimming took 7 bases from V and 4 from J, leaving 14 bases between them. The CDR3 contains 14 residues. Germline V CDR1 and CDR2: GTSNPN, SVGIG (reference sequence). The CDR3, as DNA: TGTGCCTTAGTAACAGGGACCGGGGCCAACGTCCTGACTTTC. Protein: CALVTGTGANVLTF. Supplemented by reference TRBV30 and TRBJ2-6, the full variable domain reads SQTIHQWPATLVQPVGSPLSLECTVEGTSNPNLYWYRQAAGRGLQLLFYSVGIGQISSEVPQNLSASRPQDRQFILSSKKLLLSDSGFYLCALVTGTGANVLTFGAGSRLTVL.

This chain joins TRBV15 and TRBJ1-6, with 7 bases aligning to TRBD1. The germline gives CDR1 LNHNV, CDR2 YYDKDF (reference sequence). V lost 5 bases and J lost 7; bases outside the gene matches: 5. The CDR3 is 14 amino acids. CDR3 in amino acids: CATSHQQGNSPLHF. CDR3 bases: TGTGCCACCAGCCACCAACAGGGGAATTCACCCCTCCACTTT.

The V and J genes are TRBV9 and TRBJ2-1, with 8 bases lining up with TRBD2. Trimming took 4 bases from V and 2 from J; bases not matched to a gene: 8. Germline V gives CDR1 SGDLS, CDR2 YYNGEE. There are 16 residues in the CDR3. The chain's CDR3 is CASSLSAGDPYNEQFF. CDR3 bases: TGTGCCAGCAGCCTTTCAGCGGGAGACCCCTACAATGAGCAGTTCTTC.

The J gene is TRBJ2-2, the V gene TRBV5-1; D not resolved. Between the trimmed V and J ends, which lost 0 bases and 5 bases, there was a span of 8 bases. Germline V CDR1 and CDR2: SGHRS, YFSETQ. The CDR3 sequence is 14 residues long. This CDR3 is CASSLAPGTGELFF. The CDR3 DNA reads TGCGCCAGCAGCTTGGCCCCAGGAACCGGGGAGCTGTTTTTT.

This clone was observed a handful of times. V gene TRBV7-6 combines with J gene TRBJ2-5; 7 nucleotides match TRBD2. V shed 2 bases, J shed 1 base, and the junction held 4 bases outside the gene matches. The CDR3 sequence is 15 residues long. Germline loops: CDR1 SGHVS, CDR2 FNYEAQ. The CDR3 sequence: CASSLSPSGQETQYF. The CDR3 DNA reads as TGTGCCAGCAGCTTATCGCCTAGCGGCCAAGAGACCCAGTACTTC.

The chain recombines TRBV19 with TRBJ1-5; the D gene is possibly TRBD1 (5 bases). V was trimmed by 5 bases and J by 6 bases, leaving 20 bases between them. The CDR3 is made up of 16 amino acids. Germline CDR1 is LNHDA and CDR2 is SQIVND (reference sequence). In nucleotides, the CDR3 is TGTGCCAGTAGTGGGTCGGGGGGAAAGGTCGGTCAGCCCCAGCATTTT. Encoded protein: CASSGSGGKVGQPQHF.

The J gene is TRBJ2-1, the V gene TRBV10-3; 7 nucleotides align to TRBD2. V shed 0 bases, J shed 2 bases, and the junction held 4 bases outside the gene matches. The CDR3 is 16 residues long. Per germline, CDR1 ENHRY and CDR2 SYGVKD. CDR3 amino acids: CAISESGLAAYNEQFF. CDR3 nucleotide sequence: TGTGCCATCAGTGAGTCGGGTCTAGCGGCCTACAATGAGCAGTTCTTC.

This clone was picked up one time. The CDR3 sequence is CASSEPGQGGLNTIYF. The DNA of the CDR3 is TGTGCCAGCAGTGAACCGGGACAGGGGGGACTCAACACCATATATTTT. This chain connects TRBV28 to TRBJ1-3; 11 bases are a match to TRBD1. Germline V gives CDR1 MDHEN, CDR2 SYDVKM. The V and J ends lost 5 bases and 7 bases, in that order; junction bases with no gene match: 10. This CDR3 has 16 residues.

This clone was detected only once. The V gene is TRBV19, the J gene TRBJ2-7; D possibly uses TRBD1 or TRBD2 (5 bases each). Germline values: CDR1 LNHDA, CDR2 SQIVND (reference sequence). V was pared by 5 bases and J by 2 bases, with 16 bases between. The CDR3 runs 15 residues. CDR3 in amino acids: CASSAHRDVTYEQYF. The CDR3 DNA sequence: TGTGCCAGTAGTGCCCACCGGGACGTCACCTACGAGCAGTACTTC.

The chain has TRBV19 and TRBJ2-2; D is undetermined. The CDR3 extends over 13 amino acids. The V end was cut by 8 bases, the J end by 1 base, with 8 bases between. Germline loops: CDR1 LNHDA, CDR2 SQIVND (reference sequence). The CDR3 region is CASPRQNTGELFF. CDR3 nucleotide sequence: TGTGCCAGTCCCAGACAGAACACCGGGGAGCTGTTTTTT.

This clone was seen only a few times. This chain links TRBV7-9 with TRBJ2-7; D not certain. This CDR3 has 12 residues. V lost 5 bases and J lost 2, with 7 bases in between. Germline CDR1 reads SEHNR; CDR2 reads FQNEAQ (reference sequence). The CDR3 DNA reads as TGTGCCAGCAGCCTTCAGACCTACGAGCAGTACTTC. Amino acid sequence: CASSLQTYEQYF. The variable domain in full, with the rest retrieved from reference TRBV7-9 and TRBJ2-7, is DTGVSQNPRHKITKRGQNVTFRCDPISEHNRLYWYRQTLGQGPEFLTYFQNEAQLEKSRLLSDRFSAERPKGSFSTLEIQRTEQGDSAMYLCASSLQTYEQYFGPGTRLTVT.

The CDR3, as DNA: TGCGCCAGCAGCCAAGATACCCCCACCCTGGGGGAAAAACTGTTTTTT. It codes for CASSQDTPTLGEKLFF. V and J are TRBV4-3 and TRBJ1-4; the D is unclear. This CDR3 has 16 amino acids. CDR1 is LGHNA, CDR2 YSLEER, per germline. Trimming took off 0 bases at V and 8 bases at J, with 16 bases between the two ends.

The chain uses TRBV7-2 and TRBJ2-5; TRBD2 might be the D (5 bases). This CDR3 is built from 14 residues. Germline V CDR1 and CDR2: SGHTA, FQGNSA. Trimming took 0 bases from V and 0 from J, leaving 5 bases between them. In DNA, the CDR3 is TGTGCCAGCAGCTTAGCCGGGAACCAAGAGACCCAGTACTTC. Amino acid sequence: CASSLAGNQETQYF.

For the CDR3, the DNA is TGTGCCAGCATCAATGTACAGGGGATCGGTGGCTACACCTTC. This translates into CASINVQGIGGYTF. The chain uses TRBV28 and TRBJ1-2; 7 bases are a match to TRBD1. Germline V lookup: CDR1 MDHEN, CDR2 SYDVKM. Trimming at V came to 7 bases and at J to 7 bases, leaving 12 bases not matched to a gene. The CDR3 sequence is 14 residues long.

CDR3 in amino acids: CASRYSGRVKLYNEQFF. The CDR3 DNA reads TGTGCCAGCAGATATAGCGGGAGGGTGAAGCTTTACAATGAGCAGTTCTTC. J is TRBJ2-1 and V is TRBV28; 11 bases fit TRBD2. Germline CDR1 and CDR2: MDHEN and SYDVKM. The CDR3 covers 17 residues. The V and J ends lost 6 bases and 4 bases, in that order; junction bases with no gene match: 11.